A single sample is the source of the 21 T cell receptor beta chains below, sequenced in a study of cytomegalovirus exposure and HLA in healthy donors. Clones were sequenced by immunoSEQ multiplex PCR, and TCRdb holds only the in-frame ones, with some missing. Of some 150,000 clones in the sample, roughly nine tenths were seen once. Sequencing input: PBMCs. Source of these receptors: a woman aged 18 to 35 in good health and CMV-seropositive.

CDR3: CASSLGAGYYEQYF. The CDR3 nucleotides are TGTGCCAGCAGCTTAGGTGCAGGATACTACGAGCAGTACTTC. The chain links TRBV11-3 to TRBJ2-7; D unclear. Trimming shortened V by 1 base and J by 3 bases, and 10 bases separated the two germline ends. The CDR3 runs 14 residues. Germline CDR1 is SGHNT and CDR2 is YENEEA.

The chain is built from TRBV5-1 and TRBJ2-3; the D is unclear. The CDR3 is made up of 15 amino acids. V was cut by 0 bases and J by 0 bases, with 8 bases left in between. CDR1 SGHRS and CDR2 YFSETQ come from the germline V gene. The CDR3 bases are TGCGCCAGCAGCTTGGCTGCGACTAGCACAGATACGCAGTATTTT. Its translation is CASSLAATSTDTQYF.

The chain links TRBV18 to TRBJ2-3; 8 bases fit TRBD2. V dropped 4 bases and J dropped 6; count of bases not matched to a gene: 3. The CDR3 loop spans 13 amino acids. Per the germline V gene, CDR1 is KGHSH and CDR2 is LQKENI. CDR3 nucleotide sequence: TGTGCCAGCTCACTTACTAGCGGCGATACGCAGTATTTT. This codes for CASSLTSGDTQYF.

This chain links TRBV27 with TRBJ2-1; D remains ambiguous. The CDR3 has 14 amino acids. Trimming stripped 7 bases from V and 3 bases from J, with 13 bases between. Germline CDR1 MNHEY, CDR2 SMNVEV (reference sequence). CDR3: CASKDPQNYNEQFF. The CDR3 DNA follows: TGTGCCAGCAAAGACCCACAGAACTACAATGAGCAGTTCTTC.

V usage is TRBV10-3 and J usage is TRBJ2-7; D gene unclear. V was trimmed by 2 bases and J by 5 bases, leaving 4 bases between them. CDR1 and CDR2 (germline): ENHRY, SYGVKD. This CDR3 has 11 residues. The CDR3 sequence: CAISETDEQYF. The CDR3 DNA sequence: TGTGCCATCAGTGAGACGGACGAGCAGTACTTC.

The chain combines TRBV10-3 with TRBJ2-1; 8 positions agree with TRBD2. This CDR3 is 16 amino acids long. Germline V lookup: CDR1 ENHRY, CDR2 SYGVKD. V gave up 0 bases and J gave up 7 bases; unmatched junction bases: 8. The CDR3 region is CAISESRGRIRNEQFF. In DNA form, the CDR3 reads TGTGCCATCAGTGAGTCTCGCGGGAGGATCCGGAATGAGCAGTTCTTC.

V is TRBV5-4 and J is TRBJ2-5, with no clear D. V gave up 4 bases and J gave up 2 bases, with 18 bases separating them. The germline V gene encodes CDR1 SGHNT and CDR2 YYREEE (reference sequence). This CDR3 comprises 16 residues. The CDR3 is CASSLDSNYKQETQYF. CDR3 DNA sequence: TGTGCCAGCAGCCTCGACTCAAATTATAAGCAAGAGACCCAGTACTTC.

J is TRBJ2-7 and V is TRBV11-2, with a possible D match to TRBD2 (6 bases). The CDR3 contains 15 residues. The V gene's germline CDR1 is SGHAT and CDR2 FQNNGV. V was shortened by 5 bases and J by 0 bases, with 14 bases between the two germline ends. CDR3 sequence: CASSPNLGGSYEQYF. CDR3 bases: TGTGCCAGCAGCCCAAACCTCGGGGGCTCCTACGAGCAGTACTTC.

The rearrangement joins TRBV4-2 to TRBJ1-2; possible D gene TRBD1, 5 bases. Germline assignment: CDR1 LGHNA and CDR2 YNFKEQ. This CDR3 is built from 14 residues. V lost 1 base to trimming and J lost 5 bases, with 11 bases between them. For the CDR3, the DNA is TGTGCCAGCAGCCAAGGGGCAGGGTTGTATGGCTACACCTTC. This encodes CASSQGAGLYGYTF.

This chain joins TRBV7-2 and TRBJ2-1; 12 positions match TRBD2. This CDR3 spans 14 amino acids. J lost 12 bases, V lost 8 bases, and 11 bases had no gene match. CDR1 and CDR2 from the germline V gene are SGHTA and FQGNSA. CDR3 sequence reads: CASGALAGGLVQFF. The CDR3 DNA reads TGTGCCAGCGGGGCCCTAGCGGGAGGGTTAGTGCAGTTCTTC.

This chain links TRBV21-1 with TRBJ2-3; TRBD1 is taken as the D call from the table, unchecked against the DNA. TRBV21-1 is deemed a pseudogene. The CDR3 extends over 11 amino acids. CDR3 residues: CARTGWDTQYF. Written as DNA, the CDR3 is TGTGCCAGGACAGGGTGGGATACGCAGTATTTT.

This sequence joins TRBV6-1 and TRBJ2-7; perhaps TRBD1 as D (5 bases). The V gene's germline CDR1 is MNHNS and CDR2 SASEGT. This CDR3 region has 15 residues. V was pared by 8 bases and J by 7 bases, with 24 bases between. The CDR3 loop reads CASYAPGPKVWEQYF. In nucleotides, the CDR3 is TGTGCCAGCTACGCGCCAGGGCCCAAGGTGTGGGAGCAGTACTTC.

V and J are TRBV6-6 and TRBJ2-1; TRBD2 aligns across 7 bases. The CDR3 contains 15 residues. The V gene's germline CDR1 is MNHNY and CDR2 SVGAGI (reference sequence). V lost 6 bases and J lost 4; bases outside the gene matches: 9. The CDR3 bases are TGTGCCAGCAGCTCCTCAGCGGGACGATACAATGAGCAGTTCTTC. Its protein product is CASSSSAGRYNEQFF.

The chain uses TRBV5-6 and TRBJ2-2, with D unresolved. Germline values: CDR1 SGHDT, CDR2 YYEEEE. The ends were cut back, 0 bases at V and 6 bases at J, with 12 bases in the middle. The CDR3 sequence is 15 residues long. The DNA of the CDR3 is TGTGCCAGCAGCTTGGTGGTCGGTAGCCCCGGGGAGCTGTTTTTT. Protein product: CASSLVVGSPGELFF.

This rearrangement joins TRBV4-1 to TRBJ1-5; 7 positions match TRBD1. CDR1 and CDR2 from the germline V gene are MGHRA and YSYEKL. The CDR3 covers 17 residues. Trimming took 1 base from V and 3 from J; bases not matched to a gene: 9. The CDR3 here is CASSQAAGGRDNQPQHF. CDR3 bases: TGCGCCAGCAGCCAAGCGGCAGGGGGGCGAGACAATCAGCCCCAGCATTTT.

The gene calls are TRBV5-1 and TRBJ2-7, with 7 bases matching TRBD2. CDR3 length: 17 residues. J was trimmed by 0 bases and V by 0 bases; bases with no gene match: 9. The germline V gene encodes CDR1 SGHRS and CDR2 YFSETQ. In nucleotides, the CDR3 is TGCGCCAGCAGCTTGGCCCTAACGGCTAGCGGCTCCTACGAGCAGTACTTC. Translating gives CASSLALTASGSYEQYF.

The V call is TRBV19, the J call TRBJ2-3, with 11 bases matching TRBD2. CDR1 LNHDA and CDR2 SQIVND come from the germline V gene (reference sequence). Trimming removed 3 bases from V and 4 bases from J; junction bases left unmatched: 3. The CDR3 has 15 amino acids. CDR3 in amino acids: CASSIIAGGSDTQYF. The CDR3 DNA sequence: TGTGCCAGTAGTATCATAGCGGGAGGGTCAGATACGCAGTATTTT.

The V and J genes are TRBV30 and TRBJ1-1, with a possible D match to TRBD1 (5 bases). Germline lookup yields CDR1 GTSNPN and CDR2 SVGIG (reference sequence). The CDR3 sequence is 14 residues long. The V and J ends lost 5 bases and 0 bases respectively, with 13 bases between them. The CDR3, as DNA: TGTGCCTGGGGGCTCCGACAGATGAACACTGAAGCTTTCTTT. This sequence encodes CAWGLRQMNTEAFF.

CDR3 in DNA: TGTGCCAGCAGTCCCCCTCGCCGTCGGGCTTTCTTT. Amino acids: CASSPPRRRAFF. This chain uses TRBV28 with TRBJ1-1; D gene unclear. V was clipped by 5 bases and J by 11 bases, with 15 bases between them. This CDR3 has 12 amino acids. CDR1 is MDHEN, CDR2 SYDVKM, per germline.

This chain uses TRBV12-5 with TRBJ2-1, with 9 bases that match TRBD2. With 5 bases clipped from V and 7 bases from J, the junction kept 15 bases outside the gene matches. Germline-derived CDR1 and CDR2 are LGHNT and FRNRAP. The CDR3 consists of 17 residues. The DNA for the CDR3 is TGTGCTAGTGGTCCTCCTCGGGGCGGGAGGGGTGGTAATGAGCAGTTCTTC. It codes for CASGPPRGGRGGNEQFF.

The chain couples TRBV2 to TRBJ2-5, with TRBD1 matching over 7 bases. CDR3 size: 13 residues. Trimming cost V 6 bases and J 0 bases; bases outside gene matches: 1. The germline CDR1 and CDR2 sequences are SNHLY and FYNNEI. CDR3 sequence: CASRTGYQETQYF. The CDR3 DNA sequence: TGTGCCAGCAGGACAGGGTACCAAGAGACCCAGTACTTC. The variable domain in full, completed from reference TRBV2 and TRBJ2-5, reads EPEVTQTPSHQVTQMGQEVILRCVPISNHLYFYWYRQILGQKVEFLVSFYNNEISEKSEIFDDQFSVERPDGSNFTLKIRSTKLEDSAMYFCASRTGYQETQYFGPGTRLLVL.